The 21 T cell receptor beta chains presented below share a single source sample, sequenced in a study of cytomegalovirus exposure and HLA in healthy donors. 60 Vbeta and 13 Jbeta primers were used in PCR. Measured with immunoSEQ multiplex PCR; TCRdb has only the in-frame clones, and not every one. The sample contains 110,000 or so clones, around 77% of which appear only once. The specimen sequenced was PBMCs. All receptors derive from a man aged 50-60 years in good health and CMV-seropositive.

The chain links TRBV19 to TRBJ1-1; D possibly corresponds to TRBD1 (5 bases). In germline, CDR1 is LNHDA, CDR2 SQIVND (reference sequence). V was cut by 0 bases and J by 6 bases, with 14 bases left in between. The CDR3 covers 15 residues. The CDR3: CASSIDPAGGAEAFF. CDR3 bases: TGTGCCAGTAGTATAGATCCGGCAGGAGGGGCTGAAGCTTTCTTT.

This chain links TRBV5-1 with TRBJ2-1; 10 nucleotides match TRBD2. This CDR3 region has 14 residues. Germline CDR1 and CDR2: SGHRS and YFSETQ. Trimming at V came to 2 bases and at J to 8 bases, leaving 4 bases not matched to a gene. CDR3 DNA sequence: TGCGCCAGCAGCTTATCTAGCGGGAGTTATGAGCAGTTCTTC. Its translation: CASSLSSGSYEQFF.

The genes are TRBV5-4 and TRBJ2-2, with TRBD2 identical over 7 bases. Germline CDR1 SGHNT, CDR2 YYREEE (reference sequence). The CDR3 spans 15 residues. V dropped 4 bases and J dropped 5; count of bases not matched to a gene: 8. This CDR3 reads CASSISGGRTGELFF. DNA of the CDR3: TGTGCCAGCAGCATCTCCGGGGGGAGGACCGGGGAGCTGTTTTTT. Complete variable domain (other parts from reference TRBV5-4 and TRBJ2-2): ETGVTQSPTHLIKTRGQQVTLRCSSQSGHNTVSWYQQALGQGPQFIFQYYREEENGRGNFPPRFSGLQFPNYSSELNVNALELDDSALYLCASSISGGRTGELFFGEGSRLTVL.

The rearrangement uses TRBV21-1 and TRBJ1-2; the table's TRBD1 call for D was not verified on the DNA. TRBV21-1 is given as a pseudogene. CDR3 length: 17 residues. CDR3 DNA sequence: TGTGCCAGCAGCAGACAGGACTTAAGAATCCCTAACTATGGCTACACCTTC. It encodes CASSRQDLRIPNYGYTF.

The gene calls are TRBV6-5 and TRBJ1-1; TRBD1 matches at 12 bases. This CDR3 has 15 residues. The trim removed 2 bases at V and 10 bases at J, leaving 8 bases unmatched. Germline V gene sequence: CDR1 MNHEY, CDR2 SVGAGI. DNA of the CDR3: TGTGCCAGCAGTTACCCGGGACAGGGGGCAGAAGGAGCTTTCTTT. This sequence encodes CASSYPGQGAEGAFF.

V and J are TRBV5-1 and TRBJ2-3, with 8 bases that match TRBD2. The germline CDR1 and CDR2 sequences are SGHRS and YFSETQ. The CDR3 totals 14 residues. The V gene end was trimmed by 8 bases and the J gene end by 0 bases; junction bases not matched to a gene: 5. CDR3: CASSGGDSTDTQYF. The DNA of the CDR3 is TGCGCCAGTTCCGGGGGGGATAGCACAGATACGCAGTATTTT.

The CDR3 loop is CASSPETGGRSPLHF. DNA for the CDR3: TGTGCCAGCAGCCCAGAAACAGGGGGCCGATCACCCCTCCACTTT. The chain uses TRBV5-4 and TRBJ1-6, with TRBD1 identical over 9 bases. The CDR3 is 15 residues long. Germline CDR1 and CDR2: SGHNT and YYREEE (reference sequence). The V gene end was trimmed by 4 bases and the J gene end by 10 bases; junction bases not matched to a gene: 9.

The table lists this clone with a few counts. The chain uses TRBV6-1 and TRBJ1-5; D might be TRBD1 (6 bases). The CDR3 extends over 16 amino acids. The V gene's germline CDR1 is MNHNS and CDR2 SASEGT. The germline V and J ends were trimmed by 4 bases and 4 bases, with 17 bases remaining between them. The CDR3 sequence is CASSVLGTMGNQPQHF. CDR3 DNA: TGTGCCAGCAGTGTCCTTGGGACAATGGGGAATCAGCCCCAGCATTTT.

J is TRBJ1-1 and V is TRBV5-1; the D gene is possibly TRBD1 (5 bases). In germline, CDR1 is SGHRS, CDR2 YFSETQ. V lost 3 bases to trimming and J lost 0 bases, with 21 bases between them. The CDR3 spans 18 residues. In DNA form, the CDR3 reads TGCGCCAGCAGCTCCGATGACAGCGACCCCCCCATGAACACTGAAGCTTTCTTT. It translates to CASSSDDSDPPMNTEAFF.

This chain uses TRBV27 with TRBJ1-2, with 7 bases fitting TRBD1. From germline, CDR1 is MNHEY and CDR2 SMNVEV (reference sequence). The CDR3 totals 15 residues. Trimming took 7 bases from V and 6 from J; bases not matched to a gene: 14. CDR3 amino acids: CASNPRGRGLDGYTF. The CDR3 DNA reads TGTGCCAGCAACCCCAGGGGCAGGGGGTTGGATGGCTACACCTTC.

V is TRBV4-3 and J is TRBJ2-1; 10 bases fit TRBD2. Trimming took 2 bases from V and 12 from J; bases not matched to a gene: 10. CDR3 size: 15 residues. Per the germline V gene, CDR1 is LGHNA and CDR2 is YSLEER. CDR3 sequence: CASSQLAGGISGQFF. CDR3 nucleotides: TGCGCCAGCAGCCAATTAGCGGGGGGAATTTCGGGGCAGTTCTTC.

The chain employs TRBV18 and TRBJ1-5; 8 bases line up with TRBD1. Trimming took 3 bases from V and 7 from J; bases not matched to a gene: 11. This CDR3 has 16 amino acids. CDR1 KGHSH and CDR2 LQKENI come from the germline V gene. In nucleotides, the CDR3 is TGTGCCAGCTCACCCTTAGGGCAGGGGGCTGGACAGCCCCAGCATTTT. Encoded protein: CASSPLGQGAGQPQHF.

This clone was picked up a small number of times. J is TRBJ1-1 and V is TRBV28, with 7 bases identical to TRBD1. J lost 3 bases, V lost 4 bases, and 8 bases had no gene match. CDR3 size: 15 residues. Germline CDR1 is MDHEN and CDR2 is SYDVKM. The CDR3 DNA sequence: TGTGCCAGCAGTTACCCCCGGACAGGAGACACTGAAGCTTTCTTT. It is translated as CASSYPRTGDTEAFF.

V usage is TRBV7-2 and J usage is TRBJ2-7; tentatively, D is TRBD1 (6 bases). Trimming left V 1 base short and J 7 bases short, with 17 bases between. The length of the CDR3 is 15 residues. Germline V gives CDR1 SGHTA, CDR2 FQGNSA. This CDR3 is CASSLDAGVAREQYF. In DNA form, the CDR3 reads TGTGCCAGCAGCTTAGATGCAGGGGTGGCGCGGGAGCAGTACTTC.

The chain joins TRBV5-1 to TRBJ2-1; TRBD2 agrees at 8 bases. Germline CDR1 and CDR2: SGHRS and YFSETQ. This CDR3 has 14 amino acids. The trim removed 0 bases at V and 9 bases at J, leaving 5 bases unmatched. CDR3 region: CASSLGRGGAEQFF. The CDR3 nucleotides are TGCGCCAGCAGCTTGGGCCGGGGGGGGGCTGAGCAGTTCTTC.

This sequence joins TRBV18 and TRBJ2-7; D perhaps matches TRBD2 (5 bases). The CDR3 contains 16 residues. Germline V lookup: CDR1 KGHSH, CDR2 LQKENI. V lost 6 bases, J lost 0 bases, and 18 bases lay in between. In DNA form, the CDR3 reads TGTGCCAGCTCGACGACTCGGACTGCTTCCTCCTACGAGCAGTACTTC. This encodes CASSTTRTASSYEQYF.

The genes are TRBV11-2 and TRBJ2-7; 7 bases line up with TRBD2. The V gene's germline CDR1 is SGHAT and CDR2 FQNNGV. The CDR3 is made up of 13 amino acids. V lost 1 base to trimming and J lost 5 bases; unmatched junction nucleotides: 2. The CDR3 sequence is CASSLGLADEQYF. The DNA of the CDR3 is TGTGCCAGCAGCTTAGGACTAGCCGACGAGCAGTACTTC.

J is TRBJ1-5 and V is TRBV28, with TRBD1 identical over 7 bases. V shed 6 bases and J 0 bases; nucleotides not matched to a gene: 11. From germline, CDR1 is MDHEN and CDR2 SYDVKM. The CDR3 covers 17 residues. CDR3 bases: TGTGCCAGCAGCCTTGGACAGGCCCCTTATAGCAATCAGCCCCAGCATTTT. It yields the protein CASSLGQAPYSNQPQHF. Full variable domain (missing parts from reference TRBV28 and TRBJ1-5): DVKVTQSSRYLVKRTGEKVFLECVQDMDHENMFWYRQDPGLGLRLIYFSYDVKMKEKGDIPEGYSVSREKKERFSLILESASTNQTSMYLCASSLGQAPYSNQPQHFGDGTRLSIL.

J is TRBJ2-1 and V is TRBV6-1; TRBD1 matches 9 bases. The CDR3 extends over 17 amino acids. Per germline, CDR1 MNHNS and CDR2 SASEGT. V lost 1 base and J lost 5; bases outside the gene matches: 9. The DNA for the CDR3 is TGTGCCAGCAGTGAAGAGGGCACAGGGGGCAGGGACAATGAGCAGTTCTTC. Encoded protein: CASSEEGTGGRDNEQFF.

The rearrangement joins TRBV6-5 to TRBJ1-5; D is perhaps TRBD1 (6 bases). CDR1 and CDR2 (germline): MNHEY, SVGAGI. This CDR3 contains 15 residues. V lost 7 bases, J lost 1 base, and 14 bases lay in between. The chain's CDR3 is CASTTRGGSNQPQHF. For the CDR3, the DNA is TGTGCCAGCACCACCAGGGGTGGAAGCAATCAGCCCCAGCATTTT.

The rearrangement joins TRBV21-1 to TRBJ1-1; the table's TRBD1 call for D was not verified on the DNA. TRBV21-1 is described as a pseudogene. The CDR3 length is 15 residues. The CDR3 region has the DNA TGTGCCAGCAGCACCCAGACAGGTATGAACACTGAAGCTTTCTTT. This encodes CASSTQTGMNTEAFF.